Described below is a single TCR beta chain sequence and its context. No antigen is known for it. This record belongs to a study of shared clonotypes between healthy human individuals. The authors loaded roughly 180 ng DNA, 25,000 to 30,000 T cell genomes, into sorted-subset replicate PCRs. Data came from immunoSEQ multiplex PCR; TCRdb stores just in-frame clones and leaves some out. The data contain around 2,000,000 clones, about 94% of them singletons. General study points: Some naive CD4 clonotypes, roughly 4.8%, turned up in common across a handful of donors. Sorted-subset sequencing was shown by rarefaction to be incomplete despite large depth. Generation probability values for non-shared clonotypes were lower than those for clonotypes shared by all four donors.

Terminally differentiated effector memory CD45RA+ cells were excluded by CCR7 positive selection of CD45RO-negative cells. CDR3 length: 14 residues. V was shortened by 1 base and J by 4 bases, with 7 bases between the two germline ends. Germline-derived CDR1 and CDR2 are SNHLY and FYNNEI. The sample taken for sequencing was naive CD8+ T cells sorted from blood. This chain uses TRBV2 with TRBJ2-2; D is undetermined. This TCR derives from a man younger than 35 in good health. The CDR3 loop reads CASSEEDVTGELFF. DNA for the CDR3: TGTGCCAGCAGTGAAGAGGACGTCACCGGGGAGCTGTTTTTT.